Listed below are T cell receptor beta chains from one sample, sequenced in a study of siplizumab effects on memory and regulatory T cells. Using immunoSEQ multiplex PCR, the repertoire was profiled, and TCRdb retains in-frame clones only, with some absent. This sample has about 100,000 clones, with more than 90% found just once. What was sequenced was CD4+ T cells sorted from blood. The receptors here all came from a human donor in good health. Both conserved end residues are part of each CDR3. A D gene is named only where the DNA matches it firmly. Size is stated for part of the rows, as once, few or many counts, or as a class when the clone is expanded.

cdr3_aa: CASSYTLATGGETQYF; cdr3_nt: TGTGCCAGCAGTTACACACTAGCAACGGGTGGGGAGACCCAGTACTTC; j_call: TRBJ2-5; d_call: NA; v_call: TRBV6-5; clone_size: NA
cdr3_aa: CASKDYRDSNTGELFF; cdr3_nt: TGTGCCAGTAAGGACTACAGGGACTCGAACACCGGGGAGCTGTTTTTT; j_call: TRBJ2-2; d_call: NA; v_call: TRBV19; clone_size: once
cdr3_aa: CASGTGPSQLNYGYTF; cdr3_nt: TGTGCTAGTGGTACAGGGCCCTCTCAGCTTAACTATGGCTACACCTTC; j_call: TRBJ1-2; d_call: NA; v_call: TRBV12-5; clone_size: NA
cdr3_aa: CASSLSRGGETQYF; cdr3_nt: TGTGCCAGCAGCTTATCTCGCGGGGGGGAGACCCAGTACTTC; j_call: TRBJ2-5; d_call: TRBD2; v_call: TRBV7-3; clone_size: NA
cdr3_aa: CASSEEGRYEQYF; cdr3_nt: TGTGCCAGCAGTGAAGAGGGGCGCTACGAGCAGTACTTC; j_call: TRBJ2-7; d_call: NA; v_call: TRBV2; clone_size: NA
cdr3_aa: CAWRGTYEQYF; cdr3_nt: TGTGCCTGGAGAGGCACCTACGAGCAGTACTTC; j_call: TRBJ2-7; d_call: NA; v_call: TRBV30; clone_size: once
cdr3_aa: CASSLGQGDGYGYTF; cdr3_nt: TGTGCCAGCAGCTTAGGGCAGGGGGACGGCTATGGCTACACCTTC; j_call: TRBJ1-2; d_call: TRBD1; v_call: TRBV7-3; clone_size: few
cdr3_aa: CASSLSGLVVYEQYF; cdr3_nt: TGTGCCAGCAGCTTATCGGGACTAGTCGTGTACGAGCAGTACTTC; j_call: TRBJ2-7; d_call: TRBD2; v_call: TRBV11-2; clone_size: NA
cdr3_aa: CASSYSLAGDPYEQYF; cdr3_nt: TGTGCCAGCAGTTACTCCTTAGCTGGGGATCCCTACGAGCAGTACTTC; j_call: TRBJ2-7; d_call: NA; v_call: TRBV6-5; clone_size: NA
cdr3_aa: CASSLDRAETQYF; cdr3_nt: TGTGCCAGCAGCTTAGACAGGGCTGAGACCCAGTACTTC; j_call: TRBJ2-5; d_call: NA; v_call: TRBV7-9; clone_size: NA
cdr3_aa: CASRSIRGKGNEQYF; cdr3_nt: TGTGCCAGCAGATCTATACGGGGTAAGGGGAACGAGCAGTACTTC; j_call: TRBJ2-7; d_call: NA; v_call: TRBV11-2; clone_size: NA
cdr3_aa: CSVALMQTTNEKLFF; cdr3_nt: TGCAGCGTTGCCCTCATGCAGACAACTAATGAAAAACTGTTTTTT; j_call: TRBJ1-4; d_call: NA; v_call: TRBV29-1; clone_size: NA
cdr3_aa: CASSFKPGGNTIYF; cdr3_nt: TGTGCCAGCAGCTTTAAACCGGGGGGAAACACCATATATTTT; j_call: TRBJ1-3; d_call: NA; v_call: TRBV7-2; clone_size: NA
cdr3_aa: CAWSVGGKNTEAFF; cdr3_nt: TGTGCCTGGAGTGTAGGGGGGAAGAACACTGAAGCTTTCTTT; j_call: TRBJ1-1; d_call: NA; v_call: TRBV30; clone_size: NA
cdr3_aa: CASSPLRQAANTEAFF; cdr3_nt: TGTGCCAGCTCACCACTTCGACAGGCCGCCAACACTGAAGCTTTCTTT; j_call: TRBJ1-1; d_call: NA; v_call: TRBV18; clone_size: NA
cdr3_aa: CASSLQAINTGELFF; cdr3_nt: TGTGCCAGCAGTTTACAAGCGATAAACACCGGGGAGCTGTTTTTT; j_call: TRBJ2-2; d_call: NA; v_call: TRBV27; clone_size: NA
cdr3_aa: CASRPGASGEQYF; cdr3_nt: TGTGCCAGCAGACCTGGGGCCTCCGGCGAGCAGTACTTC; j_call: TRBJ2-7; d_call: NA; v_call: TRBV7-8; clone_size: NA
cdr3_aa: CASGPEPGSLNIQYF; cdr3_nt: TGTGCTAGTGGTCCGGAACCTGGCAGCCTAAACATTCAGTACTTC; j_call: TRBJ2-4; d_call: NA; v_call: TRBV12-5; clone_size: NA
cdr3_aa: CASSPVPGREGNTQYF; cdr3_nt: TGTGCCAGCTCCCCGGTGCCGGGCAGGGAGGGGAATACGCAGTATTTT; j_call: TRBJ2-3; d_call: TRBD2; v_call: TRBV18; clone_size: NA
cdr3_aa: CASSKSRTGELFF; cdr3_nt: TGTGCCAGCAGCAAGAGTAGGACCGGGGAGCTGTTTTTT; j_call: TRBJ2-2; d_call: NA; v_call: TRBV6-5; clone_size: NA
cdr3_aa: CASSLSVYNSPLHF; cdr3_nt: TGTGCCAGCAGTTTGAGTGTTTATAATTCACCCCTCCACTTT; j_call: TRBJ1-6; d_call: NA; v_call: TRBV6-5; clone_size: NA
cdr3_aa: CAWRPRDRYNSPLHF; cdr3_nt: TGTGCCTGGAGACCCCGGGACAGGTACAATTCACCCCTCCACTTT; j_call: TRBJ1-6; d_call: TRBD1; v_call: TRBV30; clone_size: few
cdr3_aa: CAISSGGQTATQYF; cdr3_nt: TGTGCCATCAGCTCCGGGGGGCAGACCGCTACGCAGTATTTT; j_call: TRBJ2-3; d_call: NA; v_call: TRBV10-3; clone_size: once
cdr3_aa: CAGRTGSSGNTIYF; cdr3_nt: TGTGCCGGCCGGACAGGGAGCTCTGGAAACACCATATATTTT; j_call: TRBJ1-3; d_call: TRBD1; v_call: TRBV6-1; clone_size: NA
cdr3_aa: CASSFSGTGDNYGYTF; cdr3_nt: TGTGCCAGCAGCTTCTCCGGGACAGGGGACAACTATGGCTACACCTTC; j_call: TRBJ1-2; d_call: TRBD1; v_call: TRBV9; clone_size: few
cdr3_aa: CASSQIVNTGELFF; cdr3_nt: TGTGCCAGCAGCCAGATCGTGAACACCGGGGAGCTGTTTTTT; j_call: TRBJ2-2; d_call: NA; v_call: TRBV14; clone_size: NA
cdr3_aa: CASSYTGSDQPQHF; cdr3_nt: TGTGCCAGCAGTTATACTGGGTCGGATCAGCCCCAGCATTTT; j_call: TRBJ1-5; d_call: NA; v_call: TRBV7-9; clone_size: NA
cdr3_aa: CASSGRHYYEQYF; cdr3_nt: TGCGCCAGCAGTGGTCGACACTACTACGAGCAGTACTTC; j_call: TRBJ2-7; d_call: NA; v_call: TRBV10-2; clone_size: NA
cdr3_aa: CATNRRDNEKLFF; cdr3_nt: TGTGCCACCAACAGGAGAGATAATGAAAAACTGTTTTTT; j_call: TRBJ1-4; d_call: NA; v_call: TRBV19; clone_size: NA
cdr3_aa: CACTELSATNEKLFF; cdr3_nt: TGTGCCTGTACAGAATTAAGTGCAACTAATGAAAAACTGTTTTTT; j_call: TRBJ1-4; d_call: NA; v_call: TRBV30; clone_size: NA
cdr3_aa: CSVGGGGNTEAFF; cdr3_nt: TGCAGCGTTGGTGGAGGGGGGAACACTGAAGCTTTCTTT; j_call: TRBJ1-1; d_call: NA; v_call: TRBV29-1; clone_size: NA
cdr3_aa: CASSKGRGTQYF; cdr3_nt: TGTGCCAGCAGCAAAGGGAGGGGTACGCAGTATTTT; j_call: TRBJ2-3; d_call: TRBD2; v_call: TRBV11-3; clone_size: NA